Listed here is a single TCR beta chain. The antigen is undetermined. A much larger clone lies a single base off, so this may be a read error. There are 15 residues in the CDR3. Germline CDR1 reads MGHDK; CDR2 reads SYGVNS. This specimen belongs to a study of early T cells in non-severe SARS-CoV-2 infection. As for the study in general: Sequencing of unsorted whole blood was done on bulk RNA, leaving chains unpaired. The study, taken as a whole, reports: A preference for anti-spike CD8 responses marked VDJdb matching, which missed private and CD4 specificities.

Unique molecular identifiers were attached to individual cDNA molecules. Via MiXCR, TCRdb re-called the 5' RACE reads, giving one row per CDR3 protein. The data contain 45,000 to 60,000 distinct CDR3 sequences, 9.3% of them singletons. The chain couples TRBV25-1 to TRBJ1-4, with D maybe TRBD1 (5 bases). This TCR derives from an adult who was a healthcare worker with PCR-confirmed SARS-CoV-2 infection or an uninfected control (not recorded which). Input material: whole blood. The DNA for the CDR3 is TGTGTCAGCAGTGACCGGCGAGGGGCTAATGAAAAACTGTTTTTT. Protein product: CVSSDRRGANEKLFF. Full variable domain (outside the CDR3, taken from reference TRBV25-1 and TRBJ1-4): EADIYQTPRYLVIGTGKKITLECSQTMGHDKMYWYQQDPGMELHLIHYSYGVNSTEKGDLSSESTVSRIRTEHFPLTLESARPSHTSQYLCVSSDRRGANEKLFFGSGTQLSVL.